The present entry profiles one T cell receptor beta chain with its context. Its antigen remains undetermined. No per-base quality is available; no much larger clone lies one base away. CDR3 length: 12 amino acids, cysteine to phenylalanine. Just CDR3 DNA is preserved here, 36 bases in frame from base 1. Per the germline V gene, SQVTM is the CDR1 and ANQGSEA is the CDR2. V gives up 4 bases and J gives up 2 bases, and the segment between their germline ends measures 9 bases. The data were obtained in a study of shared clonotypes between healthy human individuals (TCRdb year 2020). A note on the overall study: The cohort included three men and a couple of women between 18 and 49 years of age. To estimate repertoire size and how much clonotype sharing occurs between individuals, the study deeply sequenced the blood TCR repertoires of five healthy adults. For each donor, three plates each were used for CD4 naive and CD4 memory, two plates were used for CD8 naive, and one plate was used for CD8 memory. Each donor's leukapheresis produced roughly between about 0.8 and 8.9 billion PBMCs. Libraries were prepared and TCR repertoires were sequenced by different laboratories using diverse techniques, in order to increase sequencing depth and limit assay-specific biases.

What the research found in general, with its limitations: Because the study included only a small number of donors, the genetic and exposure-history diversity represented was limited. Even with the large sequencing depth, rarefaction of the sorted-subset datasets indicated that sequencing was incomplete. Only blood was sampled, and tissue TCR repertoires likely differ from those in blood. Larger estimated clonotype richness was generally found for naive subsets than for memory subsets. Compared with non-shared clonotypes, clonotypes shared by all four sorted-subset donors had higher generation probabilities. Sharing across a handful of donors was observed for 4.5% to 6.5% of naive CD4, under 4% of naive CD8, about 2.3% of memory CD4, and around 0.44% of memory CD8 clonotypes. Pairwise subsampling indicated that sequencing depth was expected to affect the degree of clonotype sharing among donors.

Donors were healthy HIV-negative adults with no recently reported acute infections or vaccinations. All donors were Caucasian adults living in Nashville, Tennessee, USA. CD4+ T cells were enriched by magnetic negative selection; naive cells were then positively selected on CD45RA, and the negative fraction formed the memory subset. Blood was obtained by leukapheresis, after which PBMCs were separated by Ficoll-Histopaque density gradient centrifugation and cryopreserved in liquid nitrogen vapor phase. Analytical flow cytometry was used to check the purity and quantity of each magnetically sorted T cell population. Genomic DNA was isolated from each sorted fraction and quantified by UV absorbance on a Nanodrop 2000c. Using the deep immunoSEQ assay, TCR CDR3 regions were amplified from genomic DNA by multiplex PCR. For each cell subset, the extracted genomic DNA was distributed evenly across all wells of several immunoSEQ 96-well plates, and each plate served as one replicate. For sorted subsets, 200 to 250 ng of genomic DNA, equivalent to 30,000 or so T cell genomes, went into each replicate PCR. Purified libraries were measured with a Qubit 3.0 fluorometer, size-checked on a Bioanalyzer 2100, and measured again with the KAPA Library Quantification kit. A separate single-read 150-cycle Illumina NextSeq 550 flow cell was used to sequence each immunoSEQ 96-well plate. Per the authors' processing: Because the immunoSEQ output held only junctional sequences and lacked quality scores, the filtering could not match the filtering applied to full-length reads. To assign V/J genes and CDR3, sequences were annotated using PyIR, a Python wrapper for IgBLAST v1.9, with IMGT germline references. Reads were filtered out if the reads had weak V/J assignments (E-value above 1e-6), no CDR3, stop codons, out-of-frame junctions, or ambiguous translated residues. V3J clonotypes were defined by identical inferred V gene, J gene, and CDR3 amino acid sequence. The percentage overlap between two repertoires was calculated by dividing the number of shared unique clonotypes by the size of the smaller repertoire. Repertoire richness was assessed with RTK rarefaction, the Chao1 estimator, and Recon v2.1 estimates of unobserved clonotypes. OLGA was used to compute generation probabilities for all TCRbeta clonotypes that the gDNA method yielded from a handful of donors. TCRdb holds this immuneACCESS table with in-frame rearrangements only. Some clones are missing; in checked studies, unresolved V genes explain under half, and the rest has no known cause. V and J calls and clone size are those listed in that table; D and trimming were worked out from the DNA. The sample table holds 2 million to 3 million clones, of which 93% were seen once. Of the sample, around 0.37% falls within the top ten clones.

The chain is encoded by TRBV29-1 joined to TRBJ2-7; possibly the D gene is TRBD2, per 6 matching bases. Material for sequencing was naive CD4+ T cells from PBMCs. Reading the label with the study, this specimen's cell subset or site is: CD45RA+ positively selected. The source is a man aged 18 to 30 in good health. Some clones in this sample may be carry-over from other donors' samples. Read as DNA, the sequence is TGCAGCGTTGGGCGGGATGCCTACGAGCAGTACTTC. It encodes CSVGRDAYEQYF.